The 9 T cell receptor beta chains given below trace back to one sample, sequenced in a study of vaccination and CD4 T cells after COVID-19. TCRdb reanalysed the PCR reads using MiXCR and keeps one entry per CDR3 protein. Of 20,000 to 30,000 distinct CDR3 sequences in the sample, around 49% were seen once. Material: CD4+ T cells from blood, obtained before SARS-CoV-2 vaccination. The origin of the receptors is a human donor who had recovered from COVID-19.

This rearrangement joins TRBV15 to TRBJ2-7, with D possibly TRBD1 on 5 matching bases. This CDR3 is 13 amino acids long. V dropped 4 bases and J dropped 0 bases, with 7 bases sitting between them. Germline CDR1 reads LNHNV; CDR2 reads YYDKDF (reference sequence). The CDR3 spells CATSNRLSYEQYF. The CDR3 DNA follows: TGTGCCACCAGCAACAGGCTCTCCTACGAGCAGTACTTC. The full variable domain, completed using reference TRBV15 and TRBJ2-7, is DAMVIQNPRYQVTQFGKPVTLSCSQTLNHNVMYWYQQKSSQAPKLLFHYYDKDFNNEADTPDNFQSRRPNTSFCFLDIRSPGLGDTAMYLCATSNRLSYEQYFGPGTRLTVT.

This clonotype has only a few counts. The chain recombines TRBV20-1 with TRBJ2-7; 9 nucleotides line up with TRBD1. The CDR3 consists of 15 residues. V dropped 0 bases and J dropped 4; count of bases not matched to a gene: 7. The germline gives CDR1 DFQATT, CDR2 SNEGSKA (reference sequence). The CDR3 reads CSARDARQGGYEQYF. CDR3 coding DNA: TGCAGTGCTAGAGATGCCCGACAGGGGGGGTACGAGCAGTACTTC.

This rearrangement joins TRBV28 to TRBJ1-4; D is possibly TRBD1 (6 bases). The V gene lost 5 bases and the J gene lost 7 bases, with 17 bases spanning the gap. Germline-derived CDR1 and CDR2 are MDHEN and SYDVKM. The CDR3 contains 15 residues. This CDR3 reads CASSPTGPRIEKLFF. Written as DNA, the CDR3 is TGTGCCAGCAGTCCCACAGGGCCCCGGATTGAAAAACTGTTTTTT.

The CDR3 is CASSTGQSTDTQYF. The DNA of the CDR3 is TGCGCCAGCAGCACGGGACAGAGCACAGATACGCAGTATTTT. This rearrangement joins TRBV5-1 to TRBJ2-3; 7 positions agree with TRBD1. CDR1 and CDR2 (germline): SGHRS, YFSETQ. The V and J ends lost 4 bases and 0 bases, in that order; junction bases with no gene match: 2. The CDR3 length is 14 residues.

J is TRBJ2-7 and V is TRBV20-1; tentatively, D is TRBD1 or TRBD2 (5 bases each). Germline CDR1 and CDR2: DFQATT and SNEGSKA (reference sequence). V lost 1 base and J lost 3, with 16 bases in between. This CDR3 contains 15 residues. CDR3 amino acids: CSARGGGSRGYEQYF. In DNA form, the CDR3 reads TGCAGTGCTAGAGGGGGCGGATCGAGGGGCTACGAGCAGTACTTC.

V usage is TRBV6-1 and J usage is TRBJ2-4, with D perhaps matching TRBD2 (6 bases). CDR1 is MNHNS, CDR2 SASEGT, per germline. V was trimmed by 7 bases and J by 0 bases, leaving 16 bases between them. This CDR3 has 16 residues. The chain's CDR3 is CASTDEGRLAKNIQYF. The CDR3 DNA reads TGTGCCAGCACCGACGAAGGGAGGTTAGCCAAAAACATTCAGTACTTC.

The chain has TRBV25-1 and TRBJ2-3, with 7 positions matching TRBD2. Trimming cost V 6 bases and J 0 bases; bases outside gene matches: 3. The germline gives CDR1 MGHDK, CDR2 SYGVNS. This CDR3 has 14 amino acids. DNA for the CDR3: TGTGCCAGCAGGGCGGGACTAAGCACAGATACGCAGTATTTT. It is translated as CASRAGLSTDTQYF.

The V and J genes are TRBV27 and TRBJ2-7, with a tentative D call TRBD1 (6 bases). The ends were cut back, 5 bases at V and 0 bases at J, with 14 bases in the middle. The CDR3 totals 15 residues. The germline CDR1 and CDR2 sequences are MNHEY and SMNVEV (reference sequence). CDR3 DNA sequence: TGTGCCAGCAGTCCAACAGGGTTTAGCTCCTACGAGCAGTACTTC. This translates into CASSPTGFSSYEQYF.

CDR3 amino acids: CASSISTERGRGEKLFF. CDR3 DNA sequence: TGTGCCAGTAGTATATCTACTGAGAGGGGGCGGGGTGAAAAACTGTTTTTT. The rearrangement uses TRBV19 and TRBJ1-4; 7 bases line up with TRBD1. J lost 7 bases, V lost 2 bases, and 13 bases had no gene match. The germline gives CDR1 LNHDA, CDR2 SQIVND (reference sequence). The CDR3 has 17 amino acids.